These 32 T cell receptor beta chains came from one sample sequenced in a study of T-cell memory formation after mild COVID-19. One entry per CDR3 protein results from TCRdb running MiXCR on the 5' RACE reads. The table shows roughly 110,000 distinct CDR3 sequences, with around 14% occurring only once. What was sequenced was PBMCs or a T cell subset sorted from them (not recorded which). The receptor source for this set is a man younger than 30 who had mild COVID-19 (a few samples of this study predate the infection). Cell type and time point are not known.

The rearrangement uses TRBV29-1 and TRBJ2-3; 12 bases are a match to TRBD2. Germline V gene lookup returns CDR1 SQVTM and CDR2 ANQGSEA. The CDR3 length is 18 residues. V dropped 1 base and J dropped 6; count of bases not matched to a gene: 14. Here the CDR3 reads CSVEARQASGGAWDTQYF. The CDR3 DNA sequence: TGCAGCGTTGAAGCCCGCCAGGCTAGCGGGGGGGCCTGGGATACGCAGTATTTT.

CDR3 DNA sequence: TGCAGCGCTCAGGGGGGTGACTATGGCTACACCTTC. Its protein product is CSAQGGDYGYTF. The rearrangement joins TRBV29-1 to TRBJ1-2; the match to TRBD1 covers 7 bases. Germline CDR1 reads SQVTM; CDR2 reads ANQGSEA. The ends lost 7 bases at V and 3 bases at J; junction bases unmatched: 5. The CDR3 has 12 amino acids. Drawing the rest from reference TRBV29-1 and TRBJ1-2, the complete variable domain is SAVISQKPSRDICQRGTSLTIQCQVDSQVTMMFWYRQQPGQSLTLIATANQGSEATYESGFVIDKFPISRPNLTFSTLTVSNMSPEDSSIYLCSAQGGDYGYTFGSGTRLTVV.

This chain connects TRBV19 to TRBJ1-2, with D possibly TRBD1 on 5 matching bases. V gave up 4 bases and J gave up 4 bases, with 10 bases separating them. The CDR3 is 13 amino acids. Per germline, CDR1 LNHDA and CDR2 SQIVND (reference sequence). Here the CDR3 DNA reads TGTGCCAGTAGTACCGGGACCGTCTATGGCTACACCTTC. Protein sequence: CASSTGTVYGYTF.

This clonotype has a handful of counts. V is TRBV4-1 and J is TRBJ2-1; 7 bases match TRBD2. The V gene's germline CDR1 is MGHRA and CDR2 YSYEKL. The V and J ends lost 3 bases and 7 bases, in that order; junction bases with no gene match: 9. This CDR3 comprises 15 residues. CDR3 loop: CASSQAPAGGNEQFF. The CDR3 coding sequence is TGCGCCAGCAGCCAGGCTCCGGCCGGGGGGAATGAGCAGTTCTTC.

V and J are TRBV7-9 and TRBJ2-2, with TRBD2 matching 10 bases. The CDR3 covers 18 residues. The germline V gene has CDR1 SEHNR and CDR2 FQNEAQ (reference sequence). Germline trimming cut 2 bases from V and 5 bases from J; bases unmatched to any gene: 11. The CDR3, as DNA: TGTGCCAGCAGCTTAAATCCTAGCGGGGGCCCAAGGACCGGGGAGCTGTTTTTT. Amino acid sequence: CASSLNPSGGPRTGELFF.

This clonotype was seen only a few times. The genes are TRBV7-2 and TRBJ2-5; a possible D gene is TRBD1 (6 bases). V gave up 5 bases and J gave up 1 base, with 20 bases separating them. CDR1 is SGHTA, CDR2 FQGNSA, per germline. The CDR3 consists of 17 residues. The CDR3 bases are TGTGCCAGCAGCCGTAGGGCGGACAGACCTATCCAAGAGACCCAGTACTTC. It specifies CASSRRADRPIQETQYF.

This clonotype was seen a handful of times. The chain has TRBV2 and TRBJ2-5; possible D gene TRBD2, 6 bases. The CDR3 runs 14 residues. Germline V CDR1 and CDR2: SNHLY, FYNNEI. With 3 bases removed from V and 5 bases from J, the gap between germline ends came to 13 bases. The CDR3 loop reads CASSESPGVETQYF. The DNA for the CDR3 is TGTGCCAGCAGTGAGTCTCCGGGGGTGGAGACCCAGTACTTC.

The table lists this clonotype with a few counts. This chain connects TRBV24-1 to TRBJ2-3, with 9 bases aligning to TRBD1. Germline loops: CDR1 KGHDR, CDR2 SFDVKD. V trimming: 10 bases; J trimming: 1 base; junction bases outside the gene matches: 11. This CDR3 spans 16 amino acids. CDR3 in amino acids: CATEETGGFGTDTQYF. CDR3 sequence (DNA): TGTGCCACAGAGGAGACAGGGGGTTTTGGCACAGATACGCAGTATTTT.

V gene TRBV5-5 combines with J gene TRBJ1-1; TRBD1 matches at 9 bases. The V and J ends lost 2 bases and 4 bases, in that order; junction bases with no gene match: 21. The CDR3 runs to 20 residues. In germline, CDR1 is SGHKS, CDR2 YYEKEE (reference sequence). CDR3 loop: CASSFARIVVGQGKSTEAFF. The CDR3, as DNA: TGTGCCAGCAGCTTTGCCCGCATCGTGGTGGGACAGGGCAAGAGCACTGAAGCTTTCTTT.

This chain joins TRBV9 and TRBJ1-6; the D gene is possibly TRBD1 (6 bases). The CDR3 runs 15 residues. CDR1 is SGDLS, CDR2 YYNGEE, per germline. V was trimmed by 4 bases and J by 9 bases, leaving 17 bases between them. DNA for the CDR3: TGTGCCAGCAGCCCAGACGGGACACTCACTTCACCCCTCCACTTT. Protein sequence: CASSPDGTLTSPLHF. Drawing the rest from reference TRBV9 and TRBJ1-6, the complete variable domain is DSGVTQTPKHLITATGQRVTLRCSPRSGDLSVYWYQQSLDQGLQFLIQYYNGEERAKGNILERFSAQQFPDLHSELNLSSLELGDSALYFCASSPDGTLTSPLHFGNGTRLTVT.

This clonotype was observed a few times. The CDR3 DNA sequence: TGTGCCAGCAGTTATTTTGGCTCGGGTATTTTCGGGTACGAGCAGTACTTC. Translation gives CASSYFGSGIFGYEQYF. The rearrangement uses TRBV6-5 and TRBJ2-7; D remains unclear. CDR3 length: 17 amino acids. The ends were cut back, 3 bases at V and 4 bases at J, with 22 bases in the middle. From germline, CDR1 is MNHEY and CDR2 SVGAGI.

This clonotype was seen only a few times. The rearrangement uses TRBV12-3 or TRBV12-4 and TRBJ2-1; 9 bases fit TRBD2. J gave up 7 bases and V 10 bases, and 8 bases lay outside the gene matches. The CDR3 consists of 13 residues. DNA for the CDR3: TGTGCCACCCAAGGTGCGGGGGGGAATGAGCAGTTCTTC. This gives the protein CATQGAGGNEQFF.

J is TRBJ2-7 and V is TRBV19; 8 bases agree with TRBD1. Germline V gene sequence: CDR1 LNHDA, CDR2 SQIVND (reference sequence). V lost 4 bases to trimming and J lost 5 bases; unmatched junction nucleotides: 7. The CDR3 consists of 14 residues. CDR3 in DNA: TGTGCCAGTAGTAGGCTTCAGGGGGCGGACGAGCAGTACTTC. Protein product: CASSRLQGADEQYF.

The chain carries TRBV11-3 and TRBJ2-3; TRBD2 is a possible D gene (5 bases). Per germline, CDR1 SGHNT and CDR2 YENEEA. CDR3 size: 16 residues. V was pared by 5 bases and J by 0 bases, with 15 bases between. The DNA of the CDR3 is TGTGCCAGCAGCCACCAGAGAGGGCTAAGCACAGATACGCAGTATTTT. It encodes CASSHQRGLSTDTQYF.

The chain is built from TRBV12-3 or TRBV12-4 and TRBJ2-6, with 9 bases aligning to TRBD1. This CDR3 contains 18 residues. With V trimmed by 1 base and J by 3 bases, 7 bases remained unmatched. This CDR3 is CASSLGAQGAVGANVLTF. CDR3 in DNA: TGTGCCAGCAGTTTAGGGGCACAGGGGGCCGTTGGGGCCAACGTCCTGACTTTC.

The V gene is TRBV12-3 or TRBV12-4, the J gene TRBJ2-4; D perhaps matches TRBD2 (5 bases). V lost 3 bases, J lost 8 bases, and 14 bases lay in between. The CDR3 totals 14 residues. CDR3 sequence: CASSFSGIGDIQYF. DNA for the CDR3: TGTGCCAGCAGTTTTTCGGGGATCGGGGACATTCAGTACTTC.

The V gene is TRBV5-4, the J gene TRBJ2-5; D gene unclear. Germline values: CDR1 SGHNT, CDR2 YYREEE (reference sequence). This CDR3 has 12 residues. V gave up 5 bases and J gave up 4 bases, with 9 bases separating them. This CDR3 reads CASSWGGETQYF. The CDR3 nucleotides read TGTGCCAGCAGTTGGGGTGGAGAGACCCAGTACTTC. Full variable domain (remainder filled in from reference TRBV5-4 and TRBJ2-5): ETGVTQSPTHLIKTRGQQVTLRCSSQSGHNTVSWYQQALGQGPQFIFQYYREEENGRGNFPPRFSGLQFPNYSSELNVNALELDDSALYLCASSWGGETQYFGPGTRLLVL.

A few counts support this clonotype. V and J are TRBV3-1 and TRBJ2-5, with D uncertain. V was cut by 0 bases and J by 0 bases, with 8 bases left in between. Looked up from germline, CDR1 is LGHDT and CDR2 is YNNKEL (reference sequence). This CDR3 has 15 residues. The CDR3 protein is CASSQDPADQETQYF. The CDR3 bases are TGTGCCAGCAGCCAAGATCCGGCGGACCAAGAGACCCAGTACTTC.

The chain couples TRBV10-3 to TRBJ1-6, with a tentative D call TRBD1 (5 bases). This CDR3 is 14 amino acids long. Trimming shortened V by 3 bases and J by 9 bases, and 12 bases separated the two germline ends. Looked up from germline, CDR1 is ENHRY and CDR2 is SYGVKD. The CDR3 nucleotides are TGTGCCATCAGTGAAAATGGGGGTAGTTCACCCCTCCACTTT. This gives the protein CAISENGGSSPLHF.

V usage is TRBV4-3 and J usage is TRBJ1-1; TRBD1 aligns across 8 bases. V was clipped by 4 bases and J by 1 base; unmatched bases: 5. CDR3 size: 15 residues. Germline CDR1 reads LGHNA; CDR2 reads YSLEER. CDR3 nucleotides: TGCGCCAGCAGCCGAACAGGGGGGCCGAACACTGAAGCTTTCTTT. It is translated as CASSRTGGPNTEAFF.

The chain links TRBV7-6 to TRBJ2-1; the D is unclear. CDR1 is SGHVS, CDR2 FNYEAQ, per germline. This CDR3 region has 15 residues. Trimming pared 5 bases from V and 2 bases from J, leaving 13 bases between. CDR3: CASSPSSLPYNEQFF. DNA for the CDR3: TGTGCCAGCAGCCCCTCCTCCCTCCCCTACAATGAGCAGTTCTTC. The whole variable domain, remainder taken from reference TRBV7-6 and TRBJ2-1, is GAGVSQSPRYKVTKRGQDVALRCDPISGHVSLYWYRQALGQGPEFLTYFNYEAQQDKSGLPNDRFSAERPEGSISTLTIQRTEQRDSAMYRCASSPSSLPYNEQFFGPGTRLTVL.

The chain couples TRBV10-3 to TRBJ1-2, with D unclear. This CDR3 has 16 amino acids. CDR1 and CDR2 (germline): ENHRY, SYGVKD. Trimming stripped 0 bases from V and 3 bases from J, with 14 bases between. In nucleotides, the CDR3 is TGTGCCATCAGTGAGTCGATACAGCCCCAGGACTATGGCTACACCTTC. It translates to CAISESIQPQDYGYTF.

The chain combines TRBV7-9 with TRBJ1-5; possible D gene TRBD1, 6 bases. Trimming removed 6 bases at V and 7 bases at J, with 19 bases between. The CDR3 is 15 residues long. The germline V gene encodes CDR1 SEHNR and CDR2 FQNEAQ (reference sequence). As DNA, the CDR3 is TGTGCCAGCAGTCCCCGAGGAGGGGGAAGCCAGCCCCAGCATTTT. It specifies CASSPRGGGSQPQHF. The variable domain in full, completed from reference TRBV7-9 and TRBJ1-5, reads DTGVSQNPRHKITKRGQNVTFRCDPISEHNRLYWYRQTLGQGPEFLTYFQNEAQLEKSRLLSDRFSAERPKGSFSTLEIQRTEQGDSAMYLCASSPRGGGSQPQHFGDGTRLSIL.

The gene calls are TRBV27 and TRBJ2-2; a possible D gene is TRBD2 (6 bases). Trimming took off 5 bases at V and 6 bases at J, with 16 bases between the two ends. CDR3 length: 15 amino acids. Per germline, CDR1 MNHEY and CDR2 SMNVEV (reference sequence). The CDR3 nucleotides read TGTGCCAGCAGTCCAGTCTTTGGAGGGCCCGGGGAGCTGTTTTTT. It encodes CASSPVFGGPGELFF.

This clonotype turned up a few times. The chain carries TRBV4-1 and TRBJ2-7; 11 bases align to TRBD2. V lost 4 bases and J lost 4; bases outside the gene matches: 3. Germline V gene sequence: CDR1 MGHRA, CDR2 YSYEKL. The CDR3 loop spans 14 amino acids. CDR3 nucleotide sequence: TGCGCCAGCAGCCCTCTAGCGGGGGGATACGAGCAGTACTTC. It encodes CASSPLAGGYEQYF.

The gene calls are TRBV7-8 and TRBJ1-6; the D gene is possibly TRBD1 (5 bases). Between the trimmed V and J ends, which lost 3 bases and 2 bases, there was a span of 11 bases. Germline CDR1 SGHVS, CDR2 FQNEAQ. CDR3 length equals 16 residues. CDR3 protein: CASSLNPGPYNSPLHF. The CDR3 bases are TGTGCCAGCAGCTTGAACCCGGGGCCCTATAATTCACCCCTCCACTTT.

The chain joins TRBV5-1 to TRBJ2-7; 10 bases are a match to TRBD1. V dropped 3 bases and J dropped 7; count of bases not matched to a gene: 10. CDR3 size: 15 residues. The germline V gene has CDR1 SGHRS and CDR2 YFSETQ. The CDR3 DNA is TGCGCCAGCAGCTCCGGGACAGGGGTCCGTTTTGAGCAGTACTTC. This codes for CASSSGTGVRFEQYF.

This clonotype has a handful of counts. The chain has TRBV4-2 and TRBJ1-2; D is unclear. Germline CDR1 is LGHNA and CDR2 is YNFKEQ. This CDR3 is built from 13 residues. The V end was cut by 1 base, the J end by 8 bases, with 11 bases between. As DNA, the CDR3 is TGTGCCAGCAGCCAAGGGGAGGGCGGCGGCTACACCTTC. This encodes CASSQGEGGGYTF.

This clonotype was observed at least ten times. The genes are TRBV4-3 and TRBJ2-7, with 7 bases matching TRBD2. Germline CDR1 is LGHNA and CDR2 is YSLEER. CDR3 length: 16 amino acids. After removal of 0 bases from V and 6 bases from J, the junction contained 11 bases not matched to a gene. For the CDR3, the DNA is TGCGCCAGCAGCCAAGAAGCTCCGGGAGGTCCGGCCGAGCAGTACTTC. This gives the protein CASSQEAPGGPAEQYF.

The CDR3 nucleotides read TGTGCCAGCAGCTTGGCCGTAGGAGGCAATCAGCCCCAGCATTTT. This encodes CASSLAVGGNQPQHF. The rearrangement joins TRBV5-5 to TRBJ1-5; D remains ambiguous. There are 15 residues in the CDR3. The V and J ends lost 0 bases and 2 bases respectively, with 9 bases between them. Germline assignment: CDR1 SGHKS and CDR2 YYEKEE (reference sequence).

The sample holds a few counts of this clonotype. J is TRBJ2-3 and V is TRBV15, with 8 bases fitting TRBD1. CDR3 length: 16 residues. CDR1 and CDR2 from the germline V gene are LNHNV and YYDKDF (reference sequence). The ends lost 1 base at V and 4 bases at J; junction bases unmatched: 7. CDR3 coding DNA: TGTGCCACCAGCAGAGTTTGGACAGGGATGGCAGATACGCAGTATTTT. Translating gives CATSRVWTGMADTQYF.

The DNA for the CDR3 is TGCAGCGTTGAAAGTGGACAACTAAACACCGGGGAGCTGTTTTTT. It translates to CSVESGQLNTGELFF. The chain carries TRBV29-1 and TRBJ2-2; D is possibly TRBD1 (5 bases). The CDR3 contains 15 residues. With 2 bases removed from V and 2 bases from J, the gap between germline ends came to 12 bases. Per the germline V gene, CDR1 is SQVTM and CDR2 is ANQGSEA.